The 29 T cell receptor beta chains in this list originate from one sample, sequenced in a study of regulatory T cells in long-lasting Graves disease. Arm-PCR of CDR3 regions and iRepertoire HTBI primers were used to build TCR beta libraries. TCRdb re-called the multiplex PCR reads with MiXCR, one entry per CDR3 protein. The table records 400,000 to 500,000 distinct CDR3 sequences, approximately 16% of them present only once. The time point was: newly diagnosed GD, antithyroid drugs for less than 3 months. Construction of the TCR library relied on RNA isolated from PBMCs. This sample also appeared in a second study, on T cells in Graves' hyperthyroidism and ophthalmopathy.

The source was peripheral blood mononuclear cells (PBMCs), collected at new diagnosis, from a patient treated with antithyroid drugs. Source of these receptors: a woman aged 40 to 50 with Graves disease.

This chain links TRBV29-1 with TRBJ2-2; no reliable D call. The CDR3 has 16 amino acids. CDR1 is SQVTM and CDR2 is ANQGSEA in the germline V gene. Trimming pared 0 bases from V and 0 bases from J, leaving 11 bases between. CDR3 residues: CSVEDRSRSNTGELFF. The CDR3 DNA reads TGCAGCGTTGAAGATCGGAGCCGATCGAACACCGGGGAGCTGTTTTTT.

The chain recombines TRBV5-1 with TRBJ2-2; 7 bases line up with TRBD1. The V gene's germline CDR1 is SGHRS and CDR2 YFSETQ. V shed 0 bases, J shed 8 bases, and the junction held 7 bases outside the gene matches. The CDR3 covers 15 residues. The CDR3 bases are TGCGCCAGCAGCTTGGTAGTACAGGGGTCTGGGGAGCTGTTTTTT. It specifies CASSLVVQGSGELFF. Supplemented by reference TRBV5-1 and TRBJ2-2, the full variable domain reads KAGVTQTPRYLIKTRGQQVTLSCSPISGHRSVSWYQQTPGQGLQFLFEYFSETQRNKGNFPGRFSGRQFSNSRSEMNVSTLELGDSALYLCASSLVVQGSGELFFGEGSRLTVL.

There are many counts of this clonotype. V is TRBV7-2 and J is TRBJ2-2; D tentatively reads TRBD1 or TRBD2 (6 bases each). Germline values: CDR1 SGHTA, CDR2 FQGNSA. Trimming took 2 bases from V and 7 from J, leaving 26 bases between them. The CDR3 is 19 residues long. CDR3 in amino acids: CASSLPDRAGLGGHGELFF. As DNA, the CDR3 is TGTGCCAGCAGCTTACCGGACAGAGCCGGACTCGGGGGACACGGGGAGCTGTTTTTT.

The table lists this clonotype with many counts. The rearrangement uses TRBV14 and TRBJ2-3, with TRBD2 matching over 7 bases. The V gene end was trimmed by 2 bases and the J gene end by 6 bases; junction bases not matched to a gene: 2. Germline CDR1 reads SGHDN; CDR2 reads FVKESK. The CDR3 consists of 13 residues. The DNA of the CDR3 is TGTGCCAGCAGCCAAAGCGGGGCGGATACGCAGTATTTT. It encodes CASSQSGADTQYF.

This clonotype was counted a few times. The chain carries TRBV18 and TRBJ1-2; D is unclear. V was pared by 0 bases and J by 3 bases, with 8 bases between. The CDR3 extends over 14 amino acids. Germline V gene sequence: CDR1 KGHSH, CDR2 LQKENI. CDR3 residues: CASSPPVADYGYTF. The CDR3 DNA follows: TGTGCCAGCTCACCACCCGTTGCAGACTATGGCTACACCTTC.

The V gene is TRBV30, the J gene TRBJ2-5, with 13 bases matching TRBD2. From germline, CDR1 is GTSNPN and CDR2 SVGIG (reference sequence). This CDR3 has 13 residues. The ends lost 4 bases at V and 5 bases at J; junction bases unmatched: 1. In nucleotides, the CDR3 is TGTGCCTGGAAGACTAGCGGGAGGGAGACCCAGTACTTC. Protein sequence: CAWKTSGRETQYF.

The DNA of the CDR3 is TGTGCCAGCAGTTTAACCCCCACGTACGGCGCCCACACCTACGAGCAGTACTTC. Its translation: CASSLTPTYGAHTYEQYF. V is TRBV28 and J is TRBJ2-7; D remains ambiguous. Germline V gene data show CDR1 as MDHEN and CDR2 as SYDVKM. There are 18 residues in the CDR3. V lost 2 bases and J lost 2, with 22 bases in between.

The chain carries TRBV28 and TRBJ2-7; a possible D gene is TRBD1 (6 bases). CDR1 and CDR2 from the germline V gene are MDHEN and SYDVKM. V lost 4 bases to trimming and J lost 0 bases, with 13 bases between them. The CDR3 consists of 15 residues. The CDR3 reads CASSSSGAYSYEQYF. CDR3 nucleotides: TGTGCCAGCAGTTCTTCAGGGGCCTACTCCTACGAGCAGTACTTC.

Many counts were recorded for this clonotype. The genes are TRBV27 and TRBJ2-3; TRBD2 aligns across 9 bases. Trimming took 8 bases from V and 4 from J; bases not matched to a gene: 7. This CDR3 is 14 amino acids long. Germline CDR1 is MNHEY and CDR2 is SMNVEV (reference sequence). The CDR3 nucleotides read TGTGCCAGCCGAATAGCGGGAGTTGCAGATACGCAGTATTTT. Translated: CASRIAGVADTQYF.

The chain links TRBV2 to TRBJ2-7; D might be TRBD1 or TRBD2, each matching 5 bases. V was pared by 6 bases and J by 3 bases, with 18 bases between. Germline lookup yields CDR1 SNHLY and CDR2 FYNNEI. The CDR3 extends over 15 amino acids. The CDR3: CASREGRVVSYEQYF. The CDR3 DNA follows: TGTGCCAGCAGAGAGGGCAGGGTTGTCAGCTACGAGCAGTACTTC.

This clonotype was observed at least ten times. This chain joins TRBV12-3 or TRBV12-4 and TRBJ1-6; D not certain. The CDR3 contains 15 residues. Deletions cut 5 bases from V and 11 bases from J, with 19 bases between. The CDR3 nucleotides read TGTGCCAGCAGTCCCGGAAACCTTCTGATGGCACCCCTCCACTTT. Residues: CASSPGNLLMAPLHF.

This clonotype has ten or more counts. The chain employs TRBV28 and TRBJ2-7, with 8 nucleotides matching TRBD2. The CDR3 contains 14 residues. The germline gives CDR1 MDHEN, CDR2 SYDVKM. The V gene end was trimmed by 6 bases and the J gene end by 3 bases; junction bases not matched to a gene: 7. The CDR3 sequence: CASSRGLAGYEQYF. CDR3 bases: TGTGCCAGCAGCCGCGGACTAGCAGGCTACGAGCAGTACTTC.

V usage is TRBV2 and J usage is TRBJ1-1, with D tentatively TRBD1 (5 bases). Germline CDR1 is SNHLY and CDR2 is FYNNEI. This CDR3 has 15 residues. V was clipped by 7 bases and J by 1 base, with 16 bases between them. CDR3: CASTTDFGGNTEAFF. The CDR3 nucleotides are TGTGCCAGCACAACCGATTTTGGGGGGAACACTGAAGCTTTCTTT.

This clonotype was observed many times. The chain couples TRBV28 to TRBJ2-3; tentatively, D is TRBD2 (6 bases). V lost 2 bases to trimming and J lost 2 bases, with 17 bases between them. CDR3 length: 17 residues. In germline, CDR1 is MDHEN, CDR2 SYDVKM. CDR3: CASSLPLGGAVTDTQYF. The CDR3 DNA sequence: TGTGCCAGCAGTTTACCCCTGGGCGGGGCGGTCACAGATACGCAGTATTTT.

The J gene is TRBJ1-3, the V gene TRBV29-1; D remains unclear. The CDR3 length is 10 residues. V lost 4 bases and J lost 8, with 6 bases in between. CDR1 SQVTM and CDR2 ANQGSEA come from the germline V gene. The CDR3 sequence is CSVVVDTIYF. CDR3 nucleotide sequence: TGCAGCGTTGTTGTAGACACCATATATTTT. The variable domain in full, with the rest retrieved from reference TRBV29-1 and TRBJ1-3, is SAVISQKPSRDICQRGTSLTIQCQVDSQVTMMFWYRQQPGQSLTLIATANQGSEATYESGFVIDKFPISRPNLTFSTLTVSNMSPEDSSIYLCSVVVDTIYFGEGSWLTVV.

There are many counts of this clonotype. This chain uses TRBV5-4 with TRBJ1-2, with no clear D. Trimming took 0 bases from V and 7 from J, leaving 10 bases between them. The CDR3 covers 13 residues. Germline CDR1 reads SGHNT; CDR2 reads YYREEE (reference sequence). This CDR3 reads CASSLGPGAGYTF. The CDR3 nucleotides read TGTGCCAGCAGCTTGGGGCCAGGCGCTGGCTACACCTTC.

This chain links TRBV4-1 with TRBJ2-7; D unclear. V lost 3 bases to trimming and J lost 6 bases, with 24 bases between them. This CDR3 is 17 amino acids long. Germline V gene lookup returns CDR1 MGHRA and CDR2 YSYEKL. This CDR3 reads CASSHKVRVLFLCEQYF. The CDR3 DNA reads TGCGCCAGCAGCCATAAGGTGCGCGTGCTTTTTCTCTGCGAGCAGTACTTC.

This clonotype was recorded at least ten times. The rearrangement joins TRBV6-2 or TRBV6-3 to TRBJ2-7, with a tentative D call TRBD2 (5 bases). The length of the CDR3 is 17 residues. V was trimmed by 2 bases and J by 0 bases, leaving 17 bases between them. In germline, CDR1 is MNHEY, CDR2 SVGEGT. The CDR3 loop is CASSYTGRAEHSYEQYF. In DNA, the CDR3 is TGTGCCAGCAGTTACACCGGGCGGGCTGAACACTCCTACGAGCAGTACTTC.

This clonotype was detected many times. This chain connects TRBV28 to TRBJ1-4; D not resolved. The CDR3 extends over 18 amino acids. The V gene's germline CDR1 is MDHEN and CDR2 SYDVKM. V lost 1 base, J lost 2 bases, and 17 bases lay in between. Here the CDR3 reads CASSLSWDWSKTNEKLFF. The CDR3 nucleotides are TGTGCCAGCAGTTTATCCTGGGATTGGAGTAAGACTAATGAAAAACTGTTTTTT. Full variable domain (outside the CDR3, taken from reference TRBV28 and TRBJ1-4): DVKVTQSSRYLVKRTGEKVFLECVQDMDHENMFWYRQDPGLGLRLIYFSYDVKMKEKGDIPEGYSVSREKKERFSLILESASTNQTSMYLCASSLSWDWSKTNEKLFFGSGTQLSVL.

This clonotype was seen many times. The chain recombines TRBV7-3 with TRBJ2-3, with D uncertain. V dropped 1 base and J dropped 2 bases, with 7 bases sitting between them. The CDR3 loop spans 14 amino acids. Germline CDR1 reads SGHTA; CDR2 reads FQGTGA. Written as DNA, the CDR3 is TGTGCCAGCAGCTTAAATGCAGACACAGATACGCAGTATTTT. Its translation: CASSLNADTDTQYF.

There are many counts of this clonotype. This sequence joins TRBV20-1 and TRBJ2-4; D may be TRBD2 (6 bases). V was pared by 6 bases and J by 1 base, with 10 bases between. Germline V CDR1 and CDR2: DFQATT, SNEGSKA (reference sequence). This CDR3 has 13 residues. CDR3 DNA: TGCAGTGCCTGGGACTCGGCCAAAAACATTCAGTACTTC. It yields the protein CSAWDSAKNIQYF.

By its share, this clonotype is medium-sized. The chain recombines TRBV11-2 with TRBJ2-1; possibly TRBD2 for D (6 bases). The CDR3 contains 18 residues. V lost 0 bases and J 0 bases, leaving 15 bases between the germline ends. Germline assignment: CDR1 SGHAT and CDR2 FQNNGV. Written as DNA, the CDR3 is TGTGCCAGCAGCTTAGATGGCCTAGCGCAAAGCTCCTACAATGAGCAGTTCTTC. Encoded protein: CASSLDGLAQSSYNEQFF.

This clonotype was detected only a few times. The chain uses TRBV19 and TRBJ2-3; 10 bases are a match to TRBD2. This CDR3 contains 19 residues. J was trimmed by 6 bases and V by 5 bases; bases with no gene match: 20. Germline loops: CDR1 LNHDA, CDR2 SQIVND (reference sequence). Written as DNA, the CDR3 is TGTGCCAGTAGTCCAAAAGGCAGGGGGCTAGCGGGAGCCCCGGATACGCAGTATTTT. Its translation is CASSPKGRGLAGAPDTQYF.

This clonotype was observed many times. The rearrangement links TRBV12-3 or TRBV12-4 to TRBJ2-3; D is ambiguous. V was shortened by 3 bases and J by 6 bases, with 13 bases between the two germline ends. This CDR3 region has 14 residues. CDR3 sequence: CASSFWLDGDTQYF. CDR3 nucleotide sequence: TGTGCCAGCAGTTTCTGGCTGGATGGGGATACGCAGTATTTT.

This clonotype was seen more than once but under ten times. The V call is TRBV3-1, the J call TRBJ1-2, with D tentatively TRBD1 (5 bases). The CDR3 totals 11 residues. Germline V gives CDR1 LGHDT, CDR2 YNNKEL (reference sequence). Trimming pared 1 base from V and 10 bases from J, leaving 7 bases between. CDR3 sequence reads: CASSQGRDYTF. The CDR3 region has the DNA TGTGCCAGCAGCCAAGGCAGGGACTACACCTTC.

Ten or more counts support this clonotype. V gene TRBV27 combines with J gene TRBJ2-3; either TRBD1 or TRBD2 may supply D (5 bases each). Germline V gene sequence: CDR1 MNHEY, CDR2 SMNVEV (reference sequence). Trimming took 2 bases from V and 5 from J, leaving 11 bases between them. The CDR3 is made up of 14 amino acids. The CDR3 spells CASSLGGPLDTQYF. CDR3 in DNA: TGTGCCAGCAGTTTAGGGGGTCCTCTAGATACGCAGTATTTT.

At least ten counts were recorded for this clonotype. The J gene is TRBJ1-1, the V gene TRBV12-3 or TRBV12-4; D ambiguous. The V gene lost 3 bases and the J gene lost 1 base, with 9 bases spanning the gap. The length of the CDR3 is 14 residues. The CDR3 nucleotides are TGTGCCAGCAGTTTCACCGGGAAGAACACTGAAGCTTTCTTT. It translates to CASSFTGKNTEAFF.

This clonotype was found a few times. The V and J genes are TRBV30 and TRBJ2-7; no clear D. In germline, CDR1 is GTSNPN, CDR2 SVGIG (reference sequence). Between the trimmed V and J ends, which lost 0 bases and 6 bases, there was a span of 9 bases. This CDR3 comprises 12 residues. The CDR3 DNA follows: TGTGCCTGGAGTGTAAGCTTCGGCGAGCAGTACTTC. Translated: CAWSVSFGEQYF.

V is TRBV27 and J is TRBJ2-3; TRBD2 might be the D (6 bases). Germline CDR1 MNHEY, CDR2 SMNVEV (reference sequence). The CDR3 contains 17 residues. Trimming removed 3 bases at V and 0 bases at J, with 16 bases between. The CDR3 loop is CASSFIRGSASTDTQYF. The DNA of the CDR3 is TGTGCCAGCAGTTTTATTCGGGGGTCAGCTAGCACAGATACGCAGTATTTT.